Below, one TCR beta chain is given with its context. The antigen is not known. The CDR3 is made up of 16 amino acids. CDR1 is SGHTA, CDR2 FQGNSA, per germline. Trimming at V came to 1 base and at J to 4 bases, leaving 2 bases not matched to a gene. This sample is drawn from a study of long-term antiretroviral therapy in people with HIV. The wider study: There is a gap of about a decade between the earliest samples and the later 2015 immediate-ART recommendation. Study results and limitations: Clones that had undergone expansion before ART dominated the repertoire at all time points.

Investigators performed immunoSEQ version v3.0 at survey level. Only in-frame clones appear in the TCRdb table, and some are missing; sequencing was by immunoSEQ multiplex PCR. The profile shows 20,000 or so clones, roughly 80% of them singletons. This receptor was identified in a woman aged 18-30 years with HIV. The source material was unsorted PBMCs, sampled 0.6 years after starting antiretroviral therapy. The J gene is TRBJ2-7, the V gene TRBV7-2, with 15 nucleotides matching TRBD2. DNA of the CDR3: TGTGCCAGCAGCTTAGACGGGACTAGCGGGGGGTACGAGCAGTACTTC. As protein: CASSLDGTSGGYEQYF.